Below, 5 T cell receptor beta chains from the same sample are listed, as sequenced in a study of blood T cell repertoires in COVID-19. Only in-frame clones appear in the TCRdb table, and some are missing; sequencing was by immunoSEQ multiplex PCR. The sample has approximately 390,000 clones, over 75% seen once; the top ten hold 2.3%. Material: peripheral blood. These receptors originate from a woman aged 55-70 years with COVID-19, enrolled during active disease.

The gene calls are TRBV5-1 and TRBJ2-2; TRBD1 matches at 8 bases. Per the germline V gene, CDR1 is SGHRS and CDR2 is YFSETQ. The V and J ends lost 0 bases and 6 bases, in that order; junction bases with no gene match: 7. The CDR3 has 16 amino acids. In DNA form, the CDR3 reads TGCGCCAGCAGCTTGGTGACAGGGGTTCTACCCGGGGAGCTGTTTTTT. Amino acid sequence: CASSLVTGVLPGELFF.

The gene calls are TRBV14 and TRBJ1-2; D gene uncertain. The germline V gene encodes CDR1 SGHDN and CDR2 FVKESK. This CDR3 comprises 15 residues. V dropped 0 bases and J dropped 7 bases, with 15 bases sitting between them. For the CDR3, the DNA is TGTGCCAGCAGCCAAGATGGTTGGCAGTTTCGTGGCTACACCTTC. It encodes CASSQDGWQFRGYTF.

This chain uses TRBV25-1 with TRBJ2-5; 7 bases match TRBD1. The length of the CDR3 is 16 residues. CDR1 is MGHDK and CDR2 is SYGVNS in the germline V gene. V was pared by 7 bases and J by 1 base, with 12 bases of the junction left unmatched. The CDR3 DNA reads as TGTGCCAGCACCCGCCGGACAGGAGTAACCCAAGAGACCCAGTACTTC. This encodes CASTRRTGVTQETQYF.

The chain uses TRBV6-5 and TRBJ1-2, with TRBD1 matching over 8 bases. The CDR3 length is 16 residues. The ends lost 0 bases at V and 3 bases at J; junction bases unmatched: 6. CDR1 and CDR2 (germline): MNHEY, SVGAGI. This CDR3 is CASSYSGDRLDYGYTF. The CDR3 DNA follows: TGTGCCAGCAGTTACTCTGGGGACAGGTTGGACTATGGCTACACCTTC.

The rearrangement joins TRBV7-3 to TRBJ2-3; the match to TRBD1 covers 11 bases. The junction had 10 bases not matched to a gene; V was cut back by 5 bases and J by 9 bases. Germline assignment: CDR1 SGHTA and CDR2 FQGTGA. The CDR3 is made up of 15 amino acids. As DNA, the CDR3 is TGTGCCAGCAGCCCCGGGACAGGGGGTACTAGGACGCAGTATTTT. Protein: CASSPGTGGTRTQYF.